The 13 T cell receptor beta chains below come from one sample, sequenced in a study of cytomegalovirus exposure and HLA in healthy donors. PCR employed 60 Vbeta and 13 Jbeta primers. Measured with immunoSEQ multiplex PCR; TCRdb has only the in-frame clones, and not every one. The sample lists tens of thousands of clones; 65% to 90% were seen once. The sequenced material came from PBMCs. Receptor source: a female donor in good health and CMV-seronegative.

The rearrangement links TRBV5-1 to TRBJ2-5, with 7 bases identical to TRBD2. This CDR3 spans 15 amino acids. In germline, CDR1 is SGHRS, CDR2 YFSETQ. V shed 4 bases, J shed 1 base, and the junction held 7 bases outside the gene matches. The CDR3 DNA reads TGCGCCAGCAGCCTCACGGGACTACCCCAAGAGACCCAGTACTTC. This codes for CASSLTGLPQETQYF.

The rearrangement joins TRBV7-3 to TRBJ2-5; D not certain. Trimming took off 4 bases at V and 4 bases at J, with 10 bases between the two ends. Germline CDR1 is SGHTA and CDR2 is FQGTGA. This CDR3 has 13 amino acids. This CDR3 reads CASSSAGRETQYF. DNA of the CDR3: TGTGCCAGCAGCTCCGCAGGAAGAGAGACCCAGTACTTC.

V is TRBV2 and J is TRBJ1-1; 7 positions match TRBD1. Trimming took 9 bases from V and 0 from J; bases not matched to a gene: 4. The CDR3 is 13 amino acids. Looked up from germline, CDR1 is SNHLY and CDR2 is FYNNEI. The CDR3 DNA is TGTGCCAGTTCGACAGGGTTGAACACTGAAGCTTTCTTT. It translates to CASSTGLNTEAFF.

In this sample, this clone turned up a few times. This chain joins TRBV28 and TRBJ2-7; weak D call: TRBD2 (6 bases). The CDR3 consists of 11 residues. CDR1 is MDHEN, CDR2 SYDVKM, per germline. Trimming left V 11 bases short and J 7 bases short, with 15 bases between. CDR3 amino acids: CAGGLLGEQYF. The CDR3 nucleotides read TGTGCCGGAGGGTTACTTGGGGAGCAGTACTTC.

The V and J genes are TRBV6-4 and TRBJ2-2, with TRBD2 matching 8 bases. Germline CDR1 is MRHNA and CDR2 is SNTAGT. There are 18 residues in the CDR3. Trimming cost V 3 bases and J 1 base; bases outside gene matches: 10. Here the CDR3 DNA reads TGTGCCAGCAGTGATAGCCCCCTAGCGGGCGTGAACACCGGGGAGCTGTTTTTT. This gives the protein CASSDSPLAGVNTGELFF.

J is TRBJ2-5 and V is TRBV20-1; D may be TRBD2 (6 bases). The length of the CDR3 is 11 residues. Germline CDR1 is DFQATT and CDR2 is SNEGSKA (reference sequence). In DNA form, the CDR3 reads TGCAGCCCCGTGGGGGGTGAGACCCAGTACTTC. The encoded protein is CSPVGGETQYF.

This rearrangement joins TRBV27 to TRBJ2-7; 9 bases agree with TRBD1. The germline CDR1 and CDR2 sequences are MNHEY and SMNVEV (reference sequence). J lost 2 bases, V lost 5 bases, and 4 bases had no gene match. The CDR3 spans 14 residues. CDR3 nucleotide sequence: TGTGCCAGCAGTGCCGGGACAGGGCCCTACGAGCAGTACTTC. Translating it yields CASSAGTGPYEQYF.

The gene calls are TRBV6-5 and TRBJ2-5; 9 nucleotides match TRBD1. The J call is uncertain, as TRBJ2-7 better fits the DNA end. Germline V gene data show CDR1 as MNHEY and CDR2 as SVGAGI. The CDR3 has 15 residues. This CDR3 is CASSYSGTGPYEQYF. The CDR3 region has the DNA TGTGCCAGCAGTTACTCTGGGACAGGGCCCTACGAGCAGTACTTC.

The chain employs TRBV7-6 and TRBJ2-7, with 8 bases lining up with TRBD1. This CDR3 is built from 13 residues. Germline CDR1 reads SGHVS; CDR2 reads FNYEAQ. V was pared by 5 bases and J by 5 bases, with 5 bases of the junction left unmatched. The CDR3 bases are TGTGCCAGCAGCAAGGACAGGGACCACGAGCAGTACTTC. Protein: CASSKDRDHEQYF. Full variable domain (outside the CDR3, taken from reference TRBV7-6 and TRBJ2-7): GAGVSQSPRYKVTKRGQDVALRCDPISGHVSLYWYRQALGQGPEFLTYFNYEAQQDKSGLPNDRFSAERPEGSISTLTIQRTEQRDSAMYRCASSKDRDHEQYFGPGTRLTVT.

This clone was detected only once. CDR3 bases: TGTGCCAGCAGTGAACCGGGACATGGAAACACCATATATTTT. Translation gives CASSEPGHGNTIYF. The chain carries TRBV2 and TRBJ1-3; D may be TRBD1 (6 bases). The V and J ends lost 2 bases and 3 bases respectively, with 8 bases between them. From germline, CDR1 is SNHLY and CDR2 FYNNEI. This CDR3 region has 14 residues.

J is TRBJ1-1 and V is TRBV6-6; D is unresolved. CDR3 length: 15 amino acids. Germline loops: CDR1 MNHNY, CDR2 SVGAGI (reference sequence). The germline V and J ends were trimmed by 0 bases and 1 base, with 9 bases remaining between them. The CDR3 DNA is TGTGCCAGCAGTTACTCGCCATCACAGAACACTGAAGCTTTCTTT. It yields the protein CASSYSPSQNTEAFF.

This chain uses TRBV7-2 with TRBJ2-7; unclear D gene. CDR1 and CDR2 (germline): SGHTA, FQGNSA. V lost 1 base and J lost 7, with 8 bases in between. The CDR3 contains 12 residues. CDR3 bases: TGTGCCAGCAGCTTAGTGGGCCGAGAGCAGTACTTC. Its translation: CASSLVGREQYF.

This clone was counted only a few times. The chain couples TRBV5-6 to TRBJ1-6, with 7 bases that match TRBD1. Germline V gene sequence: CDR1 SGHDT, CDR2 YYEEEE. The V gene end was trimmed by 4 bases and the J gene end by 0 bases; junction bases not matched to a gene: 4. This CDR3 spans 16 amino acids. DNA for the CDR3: TGTGCCAGCAGCCTTGGGACAGCCTCCTATAATTCACCCCTCCACTTT. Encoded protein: CASSLGTASYNSPLHF.